One sample yielded the 10 T cell receptor beta chains listed below, sequenced in a study of control samples from healthy donors and cancer patients. This table comes from immunoSEQ multiplex PCR, and its TCRdb copy is limited to in-frame clones, with some not included. The sample has some 150,000 clones, 85% to 95% seen once; the top ten hold 13% to 15%. Input material: PBMCs. These receptor sequences come from a man aged 55 to 70 with colorectal cancer.

The sample holds a few counts of this clone. V is TRBV14 and J is TRBJ2-2; perhaps TRBD1 as D (6 bases). Trimming pared 5 bases from V and 8 bases from J, leaving 12 bases between. This CDR3 contains 13 residues. Germline-derived CDR1 and CDR2 are SGHDN and FVKESK. CDR3 in DNA: TGTGCCAGCAGCGAACAGGGAGCTGGGGAGCTGTTTTTT. It encodes CASSEQGAGELFF.

The chain uses TRBV30 and TRBJ2-3; 9 bases align to TRBD2. The CDR3 runs 14 residues. V trimming: 2 bases; J trimming: 3 bases; junction bases outside the gene matches: 3. Germline loops: CDR1 GTSNPN, CDR2 SVGIG (reference sequence). CDR3 loop: CAWSKSGGTDTQYF. DNA for the CDR3: TGTGCCTGGAGTAAAAGCGGGGGGACAGATACGCAGTATTTT.

The chain couples TRBV7-9 to TRBJ1-1, with a tentative D call TRBD1 (5 bases). The V gene's germline CDR1 is SEHNR and CDR2 FQNEAQ (reference sequence). Trimming cost V 5 bases and J 1 base, with 8 bases left between them. This CDR3 comprises 13 residues. The CDR3 DNA reads as TGTGCCAGCAGCCATACAGGGAACACTGAAGCTTTCTTT. Translation: CASSHTGNTEAFF.

The CDR3: CASSVNSDSPLHF. CDR3 coding DNA: TGTGCCAGCAGCGTAAATTCGGATTCACCCCTCCACTTT. This chain uses TRBV9 with TRBJ1-6; D call uncertain. Per the germline V gene, CDR1 is SGDLS and CDR2 is YYNGEE. The CDR3 contains 13 residues. The V end lost 1 base, the J end lost 8 bases, and 7 bases lay between the germline ends.

The CDR3 DNA is TGTGCCAGCAGCCCCGACGGGTACAATGAGCAGTTCTTC. It is translated as CASSPDGYNEQFF. V usage is TRBV2 and J usage is TRBJ2-1; D remains ambiguous. This CDR3 is built from 13 residues. Germline V gene lookup returns CDR1 SNHLY and CDR2 FYNNEI. The germline V and J ends were trimmed by 6 bases and 4 bases, with 10 bases remaining between them.

This chain uses TRBV19 with TRBJ2-7; 8 nucleotides line up with TRBD1. Looked up from germline, CDR1 is LNHDA and CDR2 is SQIVND (reference sequence). V shed 3 bases, J shed 1 base, and the junction held 2 bases outside the gene matches. This CDR3 spans 14 amino acids. CDR3 DNA sequence: TGTGCCAGTAGTATCGGGGACAGGTCCTACGAGCAGTACTTC. Amino acid sequence: CASSIGDRSYEQYF.

This sequence joins TRBV4-2 and TRBJ2-3, with 13 bases aligning to TRBD2. V shed 3 bases, J shed 2 bases, and the junction held 8 bases outside the gene matches. CDR3 size: 18 residues. CDR1 and CDR2 (germline): LGHNA, YNFKEQ. The CDR3 sequence is CASSQGPGLAGLTDTQYF. For the CDR3, the DNA is TGTGCCAGCAGCCAGGGACCGGGACTAGCGGGACTCACAGATACGCAGTATTTT.

In its sample, this clone was seen once. J is TRBJ2-2 and V is TRBV6-5; D might be TRBD1 or TRBD2, each matching 6 bases. The CDR3 consists of 16 residues. The V end lost 0 bases, the J end lost 5 bases, and 13 bases lay between the germline ends. CDR1 and CDR2 (germline): MNHEY, SVGAGI. The CDR3 is CASSYSVGGTTGELFF. CDR3 nucleotides: TGTGCCAGCAGTTACTCGGTCGGGGGCACAACCGGGGAGCTGTTTTTT.

V usage is TRBV30 and J usage is TRBJ1-3; D unclear. With 1 base removed from V and 0 bases from J, the gap between germline ends came to 10 bases. Looked up from germline, CDR1 is GTSNPN and CDR2 is SVGIG (reference sequence). The CDR3 consists of 15 residues. Written as DNA, the CDR3 is TGTGCCTGGAGTGCCGGACGGAGCTCTGGAAACACCATATATTTT. The encoded protein is CAWSAGRSSGNTIYF.

The rearrangement joins TRBV6-5 to TRBJ1-6, with no clear D. This CDR3 has 14 amino acids. In germline, CDR1 is MNHEY, CDR2 SVGAGI. V was pared by 6 bases and J by 0 bases, with 6 bases between. The DNA for the CDR3 is TGTGCCAGCAGCCTAGGCTCCTATAATTCACCCCTCCACTTT. This gives the protein CASSLGSYNSPLHF.